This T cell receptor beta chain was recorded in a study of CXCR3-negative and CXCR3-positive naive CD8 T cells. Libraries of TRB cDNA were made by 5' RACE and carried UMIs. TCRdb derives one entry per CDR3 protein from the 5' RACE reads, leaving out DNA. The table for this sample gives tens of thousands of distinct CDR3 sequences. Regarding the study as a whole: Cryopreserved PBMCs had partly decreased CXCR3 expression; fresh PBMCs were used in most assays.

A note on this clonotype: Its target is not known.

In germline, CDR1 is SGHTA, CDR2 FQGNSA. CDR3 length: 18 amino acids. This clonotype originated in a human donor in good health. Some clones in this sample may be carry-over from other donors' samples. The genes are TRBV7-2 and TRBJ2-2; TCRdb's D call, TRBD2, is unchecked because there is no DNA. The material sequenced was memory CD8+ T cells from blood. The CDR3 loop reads CASSLAPPASGATGELFF.